This T cell receptor (beta chain) is drawn from a study of blood T cell repertoires in COVID-19. In this sample, this clone turned up a few times. This CDR3 spans 18 amino acids. The germline CDR1 and CDR2 sequences are GTSNPN and SVGIG (reference sequence). V lost 2 bases and J lost 0; bases outside the gene matches: 11. The repertoire was sequenced with immunoSEQ multiplex PCR; TCRdb's copy has only in-frame clones and lacks some. The table lists fewer than 150,000 clones, around 86% of them singletons. Source material: PBMCs or T cells enriched from blood (not recorded which). The V and J genes are TRBV30 and TRBJ2-7, with 12 bases that match TRBD2. This clonotype was sampled from a man in his thirties or forties who had recovered from COVID-19. This chain's CDR3 is CAWSSLGLAGYPSYEQYF. The CDR3 DNA reads TGTGCCTGGAGTTCCCTGGGACTAGCGGGTTACCCCTCCTACGAGCAGTACTTC. Combining the CDR3 with reference TRBV30 and TRBJ2-7 gives the whole variable domain SQTIHQWPATLVQPVGSPLSLECTVEGTSNPNLYWYRQAAGRGLQLLFYSVGIGQISSEVPQNLSASRPQDRQFILSSKKLLLSDSGFYLCAWSSLGLAGYPSYEQYFGPGTRLTVT.